Described below is a single T cell receptor beta chain sequence and its context. Its target antigen remains unknown. Base qualities are missing; no much larger clone stands one base away. TCRbeta CDR3 regions were amplified from genomic DNA using the immunoSEQ Assay, a bias-controlled multiplex PCR. Processing in the source paper ran as follows. Within the assay, amplification of reference gene primers was used to estimate how many nucleated cells each sample contained. Sequence reads were collapsed and filtered to measure the absolute abundance of every unique TCRbeta CDR3 rearrangement. For each sample, productive Simpson clonality was calculated as the square root of Simpson's diversity index across productive rearrangements. In TCRdb, the immuneACCESS table is reduced to in-frame sequences with V and J assigned. These tables do not hold every clone; where another copy was compared, an unresolved V gene accounts for under half, and the others remain unexplained. For V, J and clone size, that table is used; D and trimming come from the DNA. This sample comprises more than 85,000 clones, 81% of them detected only once. Approximately 25% of the sample goes to the ten largest clones.

The collaborating institutions used their own protocols to collect whole blood in K2EDTA tubes. For TCRbeta analysis, collaborator samples were shipped as frozen whole blood, as isolated PBMCs, or as DNA extracted from either sample type. The data are from a study of blood T cell repertoires in COVID-19 (TCRdb year 2020). Background for the entire study: Samples covering the acute and convalescent phases of COVID-19 were provided by collaborators in the United States, Italy and Spain. The repertoires were made available in a free public database intended to serve as a resource for research on the immune response to SARS-CoV-2. Deeply sampled blood TCRbeta repertoires from subjects exposed to, actively infected with, or recovered from COVID-19 were included in the dataset. The samples were drawn from the first 160 participants of the ongoing ImmuneRACE study and from some 1,300 subjects provided by 6 global collaborators. The material from the prospective study consisted of cDNA or gDNA derived from T cells, B-cell-depleted T cells, or PBMCs. A de-identified subject ID, COVID-19 status, age in years and sex were almost always included in the sample metadata. Where available, HLA class I and class II types were obtained from metadata supplied by the sample provider rather than from assay-based typing. Overall study outcomes, separate from this receptor: The amount of clinical and demographic metadata varied by source and participant and was provided uncurated.

From the germline V gene, CDR1 is SGHRS and CDR2 is YFSETQ. Spanning cysteine to phenylalanine, the CDR3 consists of 14 amino acids. The sequence is cut down to CDR3 DNA, 42 bases in frame from base 1. Between the V and J ends, shortened by 6 bases and 0 bases respectively, the junction contains 12 bases. Sequencing input: peripheral blood. Recombination joined TRBV5-1 with TRBJ1-2, with the D gene call left open. This receptor was obtained from a man at least 80 years old with active or convalescent COVID-19. The DNA sequence reads TGCGCCAGCACGGAACAGCCCACTAACTATGGCTACACCTTC. It encodes CASTEQPTNYGYTF.